These 10 T cell receptor beta chains originate from one sample sequenced in a study of blood T cells in healthy people across ages. Primed by a sample-barcoded 5' primer and a J-beta primer mix, a second PCR proceeded for about 6 to 12 cycles. In TCRdb, the 5' RACE reads were re-called with MiXCR into one record per CDR3 protein. The sample shows about 800,000 distinct CDR3 sequences, more than 20% of them seen only once. The same data also went into a second study, on T cells of mothers and their children.

Material for sequencing was blood. Receptor source: a boy aged 5 to 17 in good health.

The J gene is TRBJ1-2, the V gene TRBV5-6, with D possibly TRBD1 on 6 matching bases. V was shortened by 5 bases and J by 7 bases, with 12 bases between the two germline ends. This CDR3 is 12 amino acids long. Germline CDR1 reads SGHDT; CDR2 reads YYEEEE. The CDR3 nucleotides read TGTGCCAGCAGGGGGGCCGGAAGTGGCTACACCTTC. This codes for CASRGAGSGYTF.

This clonotype has only a few counts. This chain joins TRBV15 and TRBJ1-2; no clear D. V was cut by 1 base and J by 6 bases, with 6 bases left in between. This CDR3 contains 12 residues. Germline CDR1 is LNHNV and CDR2 is YYDKDF (reference sequence). CDR3 region: CATSRAEHGYTF. The CDR3 DNA reads as TGTGCCACCAGCAGAGCGGAGCATGGCTACACCTTC. The full variable domain, rest sourced from reference TRBV15 and TRBJ1-2, is DAMVIQNPRYQVTQFGKPVTLSCSQTLNHNVMYWYQQKSSQAPKLLFHYYDKDFNNEADTPDNFQSRRPNTSFCFLDIRSPGLGDTAMYLCATSRAEHGYTFGSGTRLTVV.

Note on this clonotype: Germline and junction disagree at one end, which may indicate a read error. The chain recombines TRBV20-1 with TRBJ2-5; D perhaps matches TRBD2 (5 bases). The J call may be wrong; the DNA end is better matched by TRBJ2-1. The CDR3 length is 14 residues. Germline CDR1 DFQATT, CDR2 SNEGSKA (reference sequence). CDR3 nucleotide sequence: TGCAGTGCTAGAGATCTAGGCGACTACAATGAACAGTTCTTC. This encodes CSARDLGDYNEQFF.

V is TRBV7-2 and J is TRBJ2-1; D is perhaps TRBD2 (5 bases). The end of the DNA is better explained by TRBJ2-7, so the J call may be wrong. From germline, CDR1 is SGHTA and CDR2 FQGNSA. This CDR3 region has 14 residues. The CDR3 bases are TGTGCCAGCAGCTTTTTGGACCGGGAAAGCGAGCAGTACTTC. Translation: CASSFLDRESEQYF.

As DNA, the CDR3 is TGTGCCAGCATTAGTGGGCCGTTGGATACGCAGTATTTT. Translated: CASISGPLDTQYF. The rearrangement links TRBV28 to TRBJ2-3; D is uncertain. The CDR3 is made up of 13 amino acids. From germline, CDR1 is MDHEN and CDR2 SYDVKM. V lost 7 bases, J lost 6 bases, and 14 bases lay in between.

This clonotype has just a few counts. This chain joins TRBV2 and TRBJ2-7; D not resolved. V lost 7 bases and J 2 bases, leaving 6 bases between the germline ends. Germline-derived CDR1 and CDR2 are SNHLY and FYNNEI. The CDR3 loop spans 11 amino acids. DNA for the CDR3: TGTGCCAGCACCAGGACCTACGAGCAGTACTTC. Residues: CASTRTYEQYF.

This clonotype was counted a few times. This chain connects TRBV7-2 to TRBJ1-2; TRBD1 might be the D (6 bases). CDR1 is SGHTA and CDR2 is FQGNSA in the germline V gene. V lost 4 bases and J 0 bases, leaving 12 bases between the germline ends. The CDR3 is 15 amino acids. As DNA, the CDR3 is TGTGCCAGCAGCTCAGGGCGGGACACTAACTATGGCTACACCTTC. Translated, it gives CASSSGRDTNYGYTF.

The chain uses TRBV7-2 and TRBJ1-4; unclear D gene. The CDR3 extends over 14 amino acids. Germline V lookup: CDR1 SGHTA, CDR2 FQGNSA. V shed 8 bases and J shed 3 bases, with 13 bases lying between them. CDR3 sequence (DNA): TGTGCCAGCGGTAGGGAGGCCGCTAATGAAAAACTGTTTTTT. Translation gives CASGREAANEKLFF.

This clonotype came up many times. This chain connects TRBV29-1 to TRBJ1-1, with D unclear. Germline-derived CDR1 and CDR2 are SQVTM and ANQGSEA. The CDR3 covers 12 residues. V was cut by 4 bases and J by 2 bases, with 8 bases left in between. CDR3 sequence reads: CSVAPGNTEAFF. CDR3 DNA sequence: TGCAGCGTTGCGCCAGGTAACACTGAAGCTTTCTTT.

This chain joins TRBV19 and TRBJ2-1, with D possibly being TRBD1 (6 bases). CDR3 size: 15 residues. Between the trimmed V and J ends, which lost 6 bases and 0 bases, there was a span of 12 bases. The germline V gene encodes CDR1 LNHDA and CDR2 SQIVND (reference sequence). CDR3 bases: TGTGCCAGTAGGGTTGACAGGAGCTCCTACAATGAGCAGTTCTTC. As protein: CASRVDRSSYNEQFF.